This T cell receptor beta chain was identified during a study of blood T cell repertoires in COVID-19. As for the study in general: Nucleic acid was either cDNA or gDNA, and it came from T cells, B-cell-depleted T cells, or PBMCs.

The data were produced by immunoSEQ multiplex PCR, yet TCRdb's version contains in-frame clones alone and is incomplete. The sample yields about 250,000 clones, around nine tenths seen once. The germline V gene has CDR1 MGHRA and CDR2 YSYEKL. The V segment lost 4 bases and the J segment 4 bases; nucleotides outside the gene matches: 8. CDR3 length: 16 amino acids. V and J are TRBV4-1 and TRBJ2-2, with 8 bases aligning to TRBD2. The sample comprised PBMCs or T cells enriched from blood (not recorded which). The sequence derives from a woman aged 45 to 65 who had recovered from COVID-19. The CDR3 bases are TGCGCCAGCAGCCCTCGGGGGGGTAAGGGCACCGGGGAGCTGTTTTTT. Translating gives CASSPRGGKGTGELFF.